This TCR beta chain was identified during a study of control samples from healthy donors and cancer patients. V lost 4 bases to trimming and J lost 9 bases; unmatched junction nucleotides: 14. Germline CDR1 is MDHEN and CDR2 is SYDVKM. The CDR3 spans 16 residues. This table comes from immunoSEQ multiplex PCR, and its TCRdb copy is limited to in-frame clones, with some not included. The table has 65,000 to 85,000 clones, roughly 86% seen once; the top ten hold under 2.5%. The V gene is TRBV28, the J gene TRBJ2-1, with TRBD1 identical over 8 bases. The sequenced sample was PBMCs. The receptor comes from a woman in her forties or fifties with head and neck cancer. CDR3 in DNA: TGTGCCAGCAGTTCCCCCGGGACAGGCCTTCGCGGTGAGCAGTTCTTC. This encodes CASSSPGTGLRGEQFF.